This is a list of T cell receptor beta chains from one sample in a study of blood T cells in healthy people across ages. TCRdb ran MiXCR on the 5' RACE reads and lists one entry per CDR3 protein. The table lists around 2 million distinct CDR3 sequences, 39% of them singletons. The specimen sequenced was blood. These TCRs come from a human donor in good health. Both conserved end residues are part of each CDR3.

J	V	CDR3
TRBJ1-2	TRBV12-3/TRBV12-4	CASSLFSGGSTGYTF
TRBJ2-3	TRBV7-9	CASSLAPSGGAADTQYF
TRBJ2-7	TRBV5-5	CASSPYGTESYEQYF
TRBJ2-1	TRBV4-1	CASSLPREGIGYNEQFF
TRBJ1-2	TRBV12-3/TRBV12-4	CASSLRSQGAYGYTF
TRBJ2-5	TRBV18	CASSPGTGDETQYF
TRBJ2-7	TRBV9	CASSVGLADSYEQYF
TRBJ1-2	TRBV12-3/TRBV12-4	CASSHNTGGNYGYTF
TRBJ2-6	TRBV7-9	CAPSGANVLTF
TRBJ1-5	TRBV28	CASSSNNQPQHF
TRBJ2-7	TRBV4-1	CASLFRDRDLIGDEQYF
TRBJ1-2	TRBV7-2	CASSLATGENYGYTF
TRBJ2-5	TRBV4-3	CASSQSGTRGETQYF
TRBJ2-7	TRBV27	CASSFAGTDYEQYF
TRBJ2-3	TRBV15	CATSSGLAGWDTQYF
TRBJ2-7	TRBV12-3/TRBV12-4	CASSGLAGGSYEQYF
TRBJ1-2	TRBV20-1	CSARRTGFGYGYTF
TRBJ2-3	TRBV20-1	CSALAGAPDTQYF
TRBJ2-1	TRBV6-2/TRBV6-3	CASSNPGTSVINEQFF
TRBJ1-2	TRBV4-1	CACSQDSFNYGYTF
TRBJ1-2	TRBV7-2	CASSVRTGDYGYTF
TRBJ2-1	TRBV27	CASSLSGLVNEQFF
TRBJ1-5	TRBV9	CASGEGQPDQPQHF
TRBJ2-3	TRBV5-1	CASSVGLASTGTQYF
TRBJ1-2	TRBV29-1	CSAPNTRTGSYTF
TRBJ1-4	TRBV6-1	CASNRAPNEKLFF
TRBJ1-5	TRBV12-3/TRBV12-4	CASSGVVSQPQHF
TRBJ1-1	TRBV27	CASSLGADEFTEAFF
TRBJ1-2	TRBV28	CASSSHRGHGYTF
TRBJ2-1	TRBV4-1	CASSQMGTGSYNEQFF
TRBJ2-7	TRBV7-2	CASSSSTSQLEQYF
TRBJ2-7	TRBV4-1	CASSQGVQGGYEQYF
TRBJ2-5	TRBV4-3	CASSQAPTFLAAEGKTQYF
TRBJ2-1	TRBV7-2	CASSCGLAHNEQFF
TRBJ1-2	TRBV5-1	CASSSAEALGYTF
TRBJ2-1	TRBV7-2	CASSFLAGNSYNEQFF
TRBJ1-1	TRBV10-3	CAISGGNTEAFF
TRBJ1-2	TRBV20-1	CSARPTASGRAYTF
TRBJ1-5	TRBV29-1	CSVAGAPGQPQHF
TRBJ2-5	TRBV7-2	CASSTLQGETQYF
TRBJ1-5	TRBV4-1	CASSPSAEGSQPQHF
TRBJ2-5	TRBV7-9	CASSPTPSAGIETQYF
TRBJ2-7	TRBV4-2	CASSQDGPRGVSYEQYF
.	TRBV5-5	CASKRQGALEQYF
TRBJ2-7	TRBV7-2	CASSLAPLSEQYF
TRBJ2-1	TRBV12-3/TRBV12-4	CASSLRAGARVLNEQFF
TRBJ2-3	TRBV20-1	CSAWGSRGSDTQYF
TRBJ1-5	TRBV7-2	CTSSLGGNRANQPQHF
TRBJ1-2	TRBV4-1	CASSPQDGVLRPYGYTF
TRBJ2-4	TRBV6-5	CASSYFLRGLKNIQYF
TRBJ2-3	TRBV11-2	CASSSLAGDRDTQYF